One and the same sample provided the 3 T cell receptor beta chains below, sequenced in a study of shared clonotypes between healthy human individuals. Sequenced by immunoSEQ multiplex PCR; TCRdb stores in-frame clones only, minus some. Among about 340,000 clones listed, around 79% were seen once. Sequenced input: memory CD4+ T cells sorted from blood. Subset denoted: CD45RA-negative fraction. The receptors here all came from a man aged 25 to 40 in good health.

The gene calls are TRBV5-4 and TRBJ2-1; 10 bases are a match to TRBD2. The junction had 4 bases not matched to a gene; V was cut back by 3 bases and J by 7 bases. The CDR3 sequence is 14 residues long. Germline CDR1 reads SGHNT; CDR2 reads YYREEE (reference sequence). CDR3 protein: CASSSGLALNEQFF. The CDR3 coding sequence is TGTGCCAGCAGCTCGGGACTAGCGTTGAATGAGCAGTTCTTC.

The V call is TRBV7-9, the J call TRBJ2-7, with 7 bases lining up with TRBD2. CDR3 length: 14 residues. CDR1 and CDR2 from the germline V gene are SEHNR and FQNEAQ (reference sequence). Germline trimming cut 5 bases from V and 6 bases from J; bases unmatched to any gene: 10. The CDR3 bases are TGTGCCAGCAGCCGACTGGTGTCGGGGGGCGAGCAGTACTTC. Protein: CASSRLVSGGEQYF.

The V and J genes are TRBV11-2 and TRBJ2-5; 11 nucleotides line up with TRBD2. V lost 7 bases, J lost 4 bases, and 11 bases stayed unmatched. The CDR3 sequence is 16 residues long. CDR1 SGHAT and CDR2 FQNNGV come from the germline V gene. The DNA of the CDR3 is TGTGCCAGCAACTCCCCCCAGACTAGCGGGACAGAGACCCAGTACTTC. This codes for CASNSPQTSGTETQYF.